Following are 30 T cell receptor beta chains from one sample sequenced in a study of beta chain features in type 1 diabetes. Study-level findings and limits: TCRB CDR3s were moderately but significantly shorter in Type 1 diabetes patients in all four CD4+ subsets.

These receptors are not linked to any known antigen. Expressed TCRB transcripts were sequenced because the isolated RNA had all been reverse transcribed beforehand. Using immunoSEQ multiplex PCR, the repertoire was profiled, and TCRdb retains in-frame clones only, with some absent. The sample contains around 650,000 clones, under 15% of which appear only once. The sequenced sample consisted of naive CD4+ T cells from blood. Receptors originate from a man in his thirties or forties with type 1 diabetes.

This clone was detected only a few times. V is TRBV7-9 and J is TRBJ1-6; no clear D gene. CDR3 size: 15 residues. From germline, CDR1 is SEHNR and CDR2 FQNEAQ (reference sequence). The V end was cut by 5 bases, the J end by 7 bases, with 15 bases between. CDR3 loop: CASSPYVRGNSPLHF. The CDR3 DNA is TGTGCCAGCAGCCCCTACGTGAGAGGCAATTCACCCCTCCACTTT.

CDR3 amino acids: CASSPGTGNHEQYF. In DNA, the CDR3 is TGTGCCAGCAGCCCCGGGACAGGGAACCACGAGCAGTACTTC. The chain links TRBV6-5 to TRBJ2-7, with 9 bases matching TRBD1. Losses at the gene ends were 6 bases for V and 5 bases for J; bases not matched to a gene: 8. Germline V gene sequence: CDR1 MNHEY, CDR2 SVGAGI. The CDR3 has 14 residues.

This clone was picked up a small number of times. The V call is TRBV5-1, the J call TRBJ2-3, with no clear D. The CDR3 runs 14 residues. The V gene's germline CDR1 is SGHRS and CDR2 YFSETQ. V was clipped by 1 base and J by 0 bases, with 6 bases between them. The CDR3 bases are TGCGCCAGCAGCTTGCAGGCTAGCACAGATACGCAGTATTTT. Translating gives CASSLQASTDTQYF.

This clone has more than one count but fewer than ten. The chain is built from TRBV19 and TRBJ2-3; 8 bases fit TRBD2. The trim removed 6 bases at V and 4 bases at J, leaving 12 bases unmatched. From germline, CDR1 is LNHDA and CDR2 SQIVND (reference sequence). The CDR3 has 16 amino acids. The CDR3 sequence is CASRTLSSGGSDTQYF. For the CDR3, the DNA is TGTGCCAGTAGGACCCTCTCCAGCGGGGGATCAGATACGCAGTATTTT.

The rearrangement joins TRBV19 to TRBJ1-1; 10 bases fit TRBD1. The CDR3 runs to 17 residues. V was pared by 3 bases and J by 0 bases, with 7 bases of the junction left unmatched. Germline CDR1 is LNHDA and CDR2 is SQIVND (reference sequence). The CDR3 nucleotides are TGTGCCAGTAGTATTTATCCCGGGACAGGGGTGAACACTGAAGCTTTCTTT. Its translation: CASSIYPGTGVNTEAFF.

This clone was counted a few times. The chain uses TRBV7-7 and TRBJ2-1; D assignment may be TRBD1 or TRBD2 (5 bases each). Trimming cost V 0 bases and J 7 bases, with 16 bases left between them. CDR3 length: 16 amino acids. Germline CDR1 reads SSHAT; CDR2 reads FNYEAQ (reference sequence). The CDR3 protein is CASSLALRGPRNEQFF. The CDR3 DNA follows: TGTGCCAGCAGCTTAGCGCTCCGGGGCCCTCGGAATGAGCAGTTCTTC.

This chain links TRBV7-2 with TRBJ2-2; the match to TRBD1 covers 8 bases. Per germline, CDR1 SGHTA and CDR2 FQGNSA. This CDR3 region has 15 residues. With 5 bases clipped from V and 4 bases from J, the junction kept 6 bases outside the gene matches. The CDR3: CASSPGGGSTGELFF. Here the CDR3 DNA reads TGTGCCAGCAGCCCAGGGGGCGGCAGCACCGGGGAGCTGTTTTTT.

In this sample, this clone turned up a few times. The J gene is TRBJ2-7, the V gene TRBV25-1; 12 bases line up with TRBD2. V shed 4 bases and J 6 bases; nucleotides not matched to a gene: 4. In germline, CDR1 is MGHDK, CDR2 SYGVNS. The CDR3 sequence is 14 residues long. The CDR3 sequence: CASSVLAGGPEQYF. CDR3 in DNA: TGTGCCAGCAGTGTACTAGCGGGGGGCCCCGAGCAGTACTTC.

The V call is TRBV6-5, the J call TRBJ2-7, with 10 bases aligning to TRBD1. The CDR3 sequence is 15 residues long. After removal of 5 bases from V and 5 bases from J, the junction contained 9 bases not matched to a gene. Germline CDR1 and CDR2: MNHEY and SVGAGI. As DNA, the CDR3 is TGTGCCAGCAGTCAGAGACAGGGGGCAAGGGACGAGCAGTACTTC. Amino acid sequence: CASSQRQGARDEQYF.

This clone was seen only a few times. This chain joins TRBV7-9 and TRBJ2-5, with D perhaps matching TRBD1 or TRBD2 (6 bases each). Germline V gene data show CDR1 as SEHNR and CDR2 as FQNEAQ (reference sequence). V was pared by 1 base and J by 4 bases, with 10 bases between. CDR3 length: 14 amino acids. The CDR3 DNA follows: TGTGCCAGCAGCTTAGGGAGGGGGAGAGAGACCCAGTACTTC. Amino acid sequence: CASSLGRGRETQYF.

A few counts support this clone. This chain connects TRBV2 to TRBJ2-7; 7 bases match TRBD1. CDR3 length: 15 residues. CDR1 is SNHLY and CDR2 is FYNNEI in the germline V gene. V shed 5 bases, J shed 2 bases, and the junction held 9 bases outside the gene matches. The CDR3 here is CASSRDSGTPYEQYF. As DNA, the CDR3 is TGTGCCAGCAGTCGGGACAGTGGAACCCCCTACGAGCAGTACTTC.

Here the CDR3 DNA reads TGTGCCAGCAGCGTAGACCCTAGCGGATTCACAGATACGCAGTATTTT. It specifies CASSVDPSGFTDTQYF. The V call is TRBV9, the J call TRBJ2-3, with 7 bases fitting TRBD2. After removal of 0 bases from V and 2 bases from J, the junction contained 6 bases not matched to a gene. CDR1 is SGDLS and CDR2 is YYNGEE in the germline V gene. This CDR3 has 16 amino acids.

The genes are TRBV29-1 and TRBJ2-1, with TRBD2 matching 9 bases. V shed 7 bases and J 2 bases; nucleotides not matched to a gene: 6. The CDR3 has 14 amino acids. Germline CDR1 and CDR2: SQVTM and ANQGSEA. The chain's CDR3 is CSAASGGPYNEQFF. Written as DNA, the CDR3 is TGCAGCGCGGCCAGCGGGGGGCCCTACAATGAGCAGTTCTTC.

The CDR3 reads CAWSEQETQYF. In nucleotides, the CDR3 is TGTGCCTGGAGTGAACAAGAGACCCAGTACTTC. The V and J genes are TRBV30 and TRBJ2-5; no definite D call. The CDR3 covers 11 residues. Germline V gene data show CDR1 as GTSNPN and CDR2 as SVGIG (reference sequence). V gave up 1 base and J gave up 2 bases, with 2 bases separating them.

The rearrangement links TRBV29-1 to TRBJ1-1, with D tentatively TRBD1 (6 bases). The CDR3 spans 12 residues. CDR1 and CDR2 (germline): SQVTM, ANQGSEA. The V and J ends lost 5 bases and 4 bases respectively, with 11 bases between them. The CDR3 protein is CSVSQGSTEAFF. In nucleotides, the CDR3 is TGCAGCGTTTCTCAGGGGTCCACTGAAGCTTTCTTT.

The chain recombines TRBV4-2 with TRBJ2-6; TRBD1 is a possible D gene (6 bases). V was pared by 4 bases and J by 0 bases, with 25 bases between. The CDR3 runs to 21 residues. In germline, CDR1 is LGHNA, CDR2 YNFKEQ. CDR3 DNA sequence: TGTGCCAGCAGCCGTGGAGGACCTAGGGTTCAGGGGTACTCTGGGGCCAACGTCCTGACTTTC. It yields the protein CASSRGGPRVQGYSGANVLTF.

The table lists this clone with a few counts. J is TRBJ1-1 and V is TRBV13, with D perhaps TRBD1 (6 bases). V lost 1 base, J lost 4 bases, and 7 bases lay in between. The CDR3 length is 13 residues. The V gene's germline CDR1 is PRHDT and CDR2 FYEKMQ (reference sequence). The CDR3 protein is CASSLEGGTEAFF. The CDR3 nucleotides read TGTGCCAGCAGCTTAGAGGGGGGCACTGAAGCTTTCTTT.

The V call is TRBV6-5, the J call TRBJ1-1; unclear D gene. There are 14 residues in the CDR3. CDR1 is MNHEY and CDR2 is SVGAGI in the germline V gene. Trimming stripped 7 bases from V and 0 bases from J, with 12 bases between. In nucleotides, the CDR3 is TGTGCCAGCATCGAGGGCCCCATGAACACTGAAGCTTTCTTT. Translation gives CASIEGPMNTEAFF.

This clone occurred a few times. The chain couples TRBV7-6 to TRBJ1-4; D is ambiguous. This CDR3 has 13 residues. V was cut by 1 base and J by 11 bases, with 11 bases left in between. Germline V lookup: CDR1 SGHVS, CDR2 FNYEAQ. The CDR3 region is CASSLGDRGKLFF. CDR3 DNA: TGTGCCAGCAGCTTAGGGGATCGCGGGAAACTGTTTTTT.

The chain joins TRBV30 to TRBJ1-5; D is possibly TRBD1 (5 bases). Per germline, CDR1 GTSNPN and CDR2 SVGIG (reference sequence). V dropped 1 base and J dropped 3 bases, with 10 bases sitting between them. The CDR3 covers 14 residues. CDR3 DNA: TGTGCCTGGAGTGGGGGACGGAACAATCAGCCCCAGCATTTT. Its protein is CAWSGGRNNQPQHF.

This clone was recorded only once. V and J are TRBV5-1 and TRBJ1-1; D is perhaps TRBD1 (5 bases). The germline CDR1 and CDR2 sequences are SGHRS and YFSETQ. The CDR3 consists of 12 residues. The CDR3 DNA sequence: TGCGCTATTGACCAGGGGAACACTGAAGCTTTCTTT. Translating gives CAIDQGNTEAFF.

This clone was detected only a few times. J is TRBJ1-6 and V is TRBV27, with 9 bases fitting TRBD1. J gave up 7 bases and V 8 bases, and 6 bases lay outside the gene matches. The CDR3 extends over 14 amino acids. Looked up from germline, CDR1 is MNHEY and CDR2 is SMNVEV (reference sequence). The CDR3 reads CASGRDRGNSPLHF. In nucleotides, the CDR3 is TGTGCCAGCGGGCGAGACAGGGGGAATTCACCCCTCCACTTT.

As DNA, the CDR3 is TGTGCCAGCCTTACCCGTAATGAGCAGTTCTTC. As protein: CASLTRNEQFF. The chain recombines TRBV28 with TRBJ2-1, with unresolved D. There are 11 residues in the CDR3. Germline V gives CDR1 MDHEN, CDR2 SYDVKM. V gave up 8 bases and J gave up 7 bases, with 9 bases separating them.

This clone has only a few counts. CDR3 loop: CASSIPGQVYEQFF. The CDR3 DNA is TGTGCCAGCAGCATTCCGGGACAGGTTTACGAGCAGTTCTTC. This chain joins TRBV7-9 and TRBJ2-1; 8 positions match TRBD1. Germline trimming cut 5 bases from V and 10 bases from J; bases unmatched to any gene: 10. The CDR3 has 14 residues. Germline values: CDR1 SEHNR, CDR2 FQNEAQ (reference sequence). The variable domain in full, completed from reference TRBV7-9 and TRBJ2-1, reads DTGVSQNPRHKITKRGQNVTFRCDPISEHNRLYWYRQTLGQGPEFLTYFQNEAQLEKSRLLSDRFSAERPKGSFSTLEIQRTEQGDSAMYLCASSIPGQVYEQFFGPGTRLTVL.

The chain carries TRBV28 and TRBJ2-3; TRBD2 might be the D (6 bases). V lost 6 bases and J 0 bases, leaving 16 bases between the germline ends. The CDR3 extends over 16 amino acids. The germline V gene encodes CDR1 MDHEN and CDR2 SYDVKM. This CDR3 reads CASRSWAGTSTDTQYF. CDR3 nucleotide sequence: TGTGCCAGCAGGTCATGGGCGGGAACTAGCACAGATACGCAGTATTTT. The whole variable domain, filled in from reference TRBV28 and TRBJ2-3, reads DVKVTQSSRYLVKRTGEKVFLECVQDMDHENMFWYRQDPGLGLRLIYFSYDVKMKEKGDIPEGYSVSREKKERFSLILESASTNQTSMYLCASRSWAGTSTDTQYFGPGTRLTVL.

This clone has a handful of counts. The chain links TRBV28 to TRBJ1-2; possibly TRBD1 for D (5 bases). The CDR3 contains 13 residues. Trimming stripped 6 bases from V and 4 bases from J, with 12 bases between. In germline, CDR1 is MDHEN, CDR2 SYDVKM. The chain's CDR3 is CASRRGEGYGYTF. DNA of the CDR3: TGTGCCAGCAGGCGAGGGGAAGGCTATGGCTACACCTTC.

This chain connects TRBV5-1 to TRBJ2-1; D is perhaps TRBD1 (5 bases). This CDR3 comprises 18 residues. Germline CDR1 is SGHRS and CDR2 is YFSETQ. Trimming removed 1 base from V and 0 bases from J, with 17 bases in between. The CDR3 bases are TGCGCCAGCAGCTTGATTGAAAGGGGCTTGAGCTCCTACAATGAGCAGTTCTTC. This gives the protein CASSLIERGLSSYNEQFF.

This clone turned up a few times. In DNA, the CDR3 is TGTGCCAGCAGCCGAAATGGGCCCCAGCATTTT. Translating it yields CASSRNGPQHF. The genes are TRBV7-9 and TRBJ1-5; D is undetermined. Germline V gene data show CDR1 as SEHNR and CDR2 as FQNEAQ (reference sequence). Trimming removed 5 bases at V and 9 bases at J, with 8 bases between. The CDR3 has 11 residues.

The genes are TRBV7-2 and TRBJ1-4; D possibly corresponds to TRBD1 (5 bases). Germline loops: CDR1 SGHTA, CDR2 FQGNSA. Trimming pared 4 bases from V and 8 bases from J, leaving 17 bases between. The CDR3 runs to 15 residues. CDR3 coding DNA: TGTGCCAGCAGCTCTTCGGGGGAAAGGCGCGAAAAACTGTTTTTT. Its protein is CASSSSGERREKLFF.

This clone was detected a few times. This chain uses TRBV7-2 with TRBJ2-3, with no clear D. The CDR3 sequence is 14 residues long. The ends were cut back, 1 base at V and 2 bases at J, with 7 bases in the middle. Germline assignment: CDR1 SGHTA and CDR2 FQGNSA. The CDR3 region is CASSLGVATDTQYF. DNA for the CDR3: TGTGCCAGCAGCTTAGGGGTAGCCACAGATACGCAGTATTTT.